This TCR beta chain is from a study of shared clonotypes between healthy human individuals. Several immunoSEQ 96-well plates shared each subset's DNA, each plate a replicate. The data were produced by immunoSEQ multiplex PCR, yet TCRdb's version contains in-frame clones alone and is incomplete. The table lists under 650,000 clones, 90% to 96% of them singletons, with 0.05% to 0.07% in the top ten. Sequencing used naive CD4+ T cells sorted from blood. Subset defined: CD45RA+ positively selected. The sequence came from a woman aged 25 to 39 in good health.

CDR3 DNA: TGTGCCAGCAGTTATGGGGACAGGGCTTACGAGCAGTACTTC. Protein: CASSYGDRAYEQYF. The chain uses TRBV6-5 and TRBJ2-5; 9 bases match TRBD1. The J call is doubtful: the DNA matches TRBJ2-7 better. The germline V gene has CDR1 MNHEY and CDR2 SVGAGI. The CDR3 length is 14 residues.